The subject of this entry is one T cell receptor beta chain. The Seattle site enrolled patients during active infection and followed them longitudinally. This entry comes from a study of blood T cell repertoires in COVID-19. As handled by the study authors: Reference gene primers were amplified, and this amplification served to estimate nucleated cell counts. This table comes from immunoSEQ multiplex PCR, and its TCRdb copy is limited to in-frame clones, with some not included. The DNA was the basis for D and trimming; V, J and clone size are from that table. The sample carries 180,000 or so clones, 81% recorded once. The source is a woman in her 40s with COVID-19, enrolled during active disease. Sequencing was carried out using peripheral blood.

CDR3 DNA: TGTGCCAGCAGCTTGTCGGGGTCTAGCACAGATACGCAGTATTTT. This encodes CASSLSGSSTDTQYF. The rearrangement joins TRBV5-4 to TRBJ2-3, with D maybe TRBD2 (5 bases). Trimming took 1 base from V and 0 from J, leaving 9 bases between them. This CDR3 region has 15 residues. Germline V gene lookup returns CDR1 SGHNT and CDR2 YYREEE (reference sequence). Filled out from reference TRBV5-4 and TRBJ2-3, the complete variable domain reads ETGVTQSPTHLIKTRGQQVTLRCSSQSGHNTVSWYQQALGQGPQFIFQYYREEENGRGNFPPRFSGLQFPNYSSELNVNALELDDSALYLCASSLSGSSTDTQYFGPGTRLTVL.